One and the same sample provided the 22 T cell receptor beta chains below, sequenced in a study of blood T cell repertoires in COVID-19. TCRdb's copy holds only in-frame clones and misses some; the assay was immunoSEQ multiplex PCR. The repertoire holds about 380,000 clones, with around 84% as singletons. Input material: peripheral blood. These receptors came from a woman aged 18-29 years with acute or convalescent COVID-19.

This rearrangement joins TRBV7-9 to TRBJ1-5; D remains unclear. The CDR3 totals 15 residues. Germline CDR1 is SEHNR and CDR2 is FQNEAQ (reference sequence). The V and J ends lost 3 bases and 4 bases respectively, with 13 bases between them. The CDR3 nucleotides read TGTGCCAGCAGCTTGGGAGGGATCAGAAATCAGCCCCAGCATTTT. Protein product: CASSLGGIRNQPQHF.

The gene calls are TRBV19 and TRBJ2-3, with D perhaps matching TRBD1 (5 bases). The CDR3 contains 15 residues. V was pared by 5 bases and J by 1 base, with 13 bases between. Germline values: CDR1 LNHDA, CDR2 SQIVND (reference sequence). CDR3 in amino acids: CASSPRTGRTDTQYF. Here the CDR3 DNA reads TGTGCCAGTAGTCCCCGAACAGGACGCACAGATACGCAGTATTTT.

The genes are TRBV7-2 and TRBJ2-1, with a possible D match to TRBD1 (5 bases). The CDR3 is 11 residues long. CDR1 and CDR2 (germline): SGHTA, FQGNSA. The ends were cut back, 5 bases at V and 9 bases at J, with 8 bases in the middle. DNA of the CDR3: TGTGCCAGCAGCCCAGGGTTTGAGCAGTTCTTC. Its translation: CASSPGFEQFF.

This chain uses TRBV18 with TRBJ1-2, with 8 positions matching TRBD1. Per the germline V gene, CDR1 is KGHSH and CDR2 is LQKENI. The CDR3 extends over 15 amino acids. V dropped 2 bases and J dropped 3; count of bases not matched to a gene: 5. In nucleotides, the CDR3 is TGTGCCAGCTCACCAGACAGGGGCCGGGACTATGGCTACACCTTC. This translates into CASSPDRGRDYGYTF.

This chain uses TRBV6-5 with TRBJ1-5, with 7 bases fitting TRBD1. This CDR3 is built from 15 residues. J lost 5 bases, V lost 6 bases, and 10 bases had no gene match. CDR1 is MNHEY, CDR2 SVGAGI, per germline. DNA for the CDR3: TGTGCCAGCAGGGGCCGGGACAGAGACTATCAGCCCCAGCATTTT. It yields the protein CASRGRDRDYQPQHF.

The V gene is TRBV2, the J gene TRBJ1-2; possibly TRBD1 for D (5 bases). Per germline, CDR1 SNHLY and CDR2 FYNNEI. V was trimmed by 4 bases and J by 4 bases, leaving 10 bases between them. This CDR3 contains 13 residues. The CDR3 protein is CASSVGGTYGYTF. The DNA of the CDR3 is TGTGCCAGCAGTGTGGGAGGGACCTATGGCTACACCTTC.

A single count supports this clone. CDR3 residues: CASSPRDRDSGANVLTF. DNA for the CDR3: TGTGCCAGCAGTCCACGGGACAGGGACTCTGGGGCCAACGTCCTGACTTTC. J is TRBJ2-6 and V is TRBV6-6, with 9 bases identical to TRBD1. With V trimmed by 5 bases and J by 0 bases, 5 bases remained unmatched. The CDR3 spans 17 residues. Germline V lookup: CDR1 MNHNY, CDR2 SVGAGI (reference sequence).

The chain combines TRBV11-1 with TRBJ2-2; maybe TRBD1 (5 bases). The ends were cut back, 5 bases at V and 6 bases at J, with 10 bases in the middle. The CDR3 has 13 residues. Per germline, CDR1 SGHAT and CDR2 FQDESV (reference sequence). The CDR3 loop is CASSVWGAGELFF. The CDR3, as DNA: TGTGCCAGCAGCGTTTGGGGCGCCGGGGAGCTGTTTTTT.

The V call is TRBV27, the J call TRBJ2-3, with 7 positions matching TRBD2. CDR1 MNHEY and CDR2 SMNVEV come from the germline V gene (reference sequence). V gave up 5 bases and J gave up 5 bases; unmatched junction bases: 10. The CDR3 covers 15 residues. The DNA for the CDR3 is TGTGCCAGCAGTACAAGCGGGGTAGGGAAAGATACGCAGTATTTT. Translated: CASSTSGVGKDTQYF.

This chain joins TRBV5-1 and TRBJ1-3, with D hard to call. The V gene's germline CDR1 is SGHRS and CDR2 YFSETQ. The CDR3 totals 15 residues. Trimming pared 0 bases from V and 4 bases from J, leaving 11 bases between. This CDR3 reads CASSLAGIGGNTIYF. In nucleotides, the CDR3 is TGCGCCAGCAGCTTGGCGGGGATAGGAGGAAACACCATATATTTT. The full variable domain, in which reference TRBV5-1 and TRBJ1-3 provide the parts outside the CDR3, is KAGVTQTPRYLIKTRGQQVTLSCSPISGHRSVSWYQQTPGQGLQFLFEYFSETQRNKGNFPGRFSGRQFSNSRSEMNVSTLELGDSALYLCASSLAGIGGNTIYFGEGSWLTVV.

The rearrangement joins TRBV9 to TRBJ2-2; 7 nucleotides match TRBD2. Germline V gene lookup returns CDR1 SGDLS and CDR2 YYNGEE. The junction had 5 bases not matched to a gene; V was cut back by 0 bases and J by 6 bases. The CDR3 loop spans 15 amino acids. The CDR3 sequence is CASSVGLADAGELFF. The CDR3 DNA reads TGTGCCAGCAGCGTAGGGCTAGCGGATGCCGGGGAGCTGTTTTTT.

This clone has a single count. The chain joins TRBV7-3 to TRBJ2-2; 8 positions match TRBD2. V lost 1 base, J lost 5 bases, and 6 bases stayed unmatched. Germline values: CDR1 SGHTA, CDR2 FQGTGA. This CDR3 is built from 16 residues. The CDR3 reads CASSLSSAGGTGELFF. The DNA of the CDR3 is TGTGCCAGCAGCTTAAGTTCCGCGGGGGGTACCGGGGAGCTGTTTTTT.

This clone was seen only once. This rearrangement joins TRBV2 to TRBJ2-5; D is uncertain. Germline values: CDR1 SNHLY, CDR2 FYNNEI. The V gene lost 1 base and the J gene lost 1 base, with 7 bases spanning the gap. This CDR3 has 14 amino acids. CDR3 residues: CASSEEQLQETQYF. CDR3 DNA: TGTGCCAGCAGTGAAGAACAGCTCCAAGAGACCCAGTACTTC.

The J gene is TRBJ2-7, the V gene TRBV9, with TRBD2 identical over 9 bases. The ends lost 0 bases at V and 3 bases at J; junction bases unmatched: 4. The germline gives CDR1 SGDLS, CDR2 YYNGEE. The CDR3 is made up of 15 amino acids. The CDR3 nucleotides read TGTGCCAGCAGCGTAGGGAGCGGGGGGTTCTACGAGCAGTACTTC. As protein: CASSVGSGGFYEQYF.

The rearrangement joins TRBV29-1 to TRBJ2-1, with TRBD1 as a possible D gene (6 bases). CDR1 and CDR2 (germline): SQVTM, ANQGSEA. Trimming shortened V by 8 bases and J by 6 bases, and 20 bases separated the two germline ends. The CDR3 consists of 14 residues. The CDR3 is CSIYWGHLPNEQFF. The DNA for the CDR3 is TGCAGCATCTACTGGGGACATCTGCCCAATGAGCAGTTCTTC.

The chain is built from TRBV28 and TRBJ2-7, with 11 nucleotides matching TRBD2. The CDR3 spans 13 residues. The V gene's germline CDR1 is MDHEN and CDR2 SYDVKM. V gave up 4 bases and J gave up 7 bases; unmatched junction bases: 3. The CDR3, as DNA: TGTGCCAGCAGTTGGCTAGCGGGAGGAGAGCAGTACTTC. Its protein product is CASSWLAGGEQYF.

This chain joins TRBV6-5 and TRBJ2-5, with D possibly matching TRBD1 (6 bases). Germline loops: CDR1 MNHEY, CDR2 SVGAGI. The CDR3 extends over 15 amino acids. The V and J ends lost 7 bases and 0 bases respectively, with 15 bases between them. CDR3 coding DNA: TGTGCCAGCAATTTGGACAGACGGTACCAAGAGACCCAGTACTTC. As protein: CASNLDRRYQETQYF.

J is TRBJ1-1 and V is TRBV7-8; D remains ambiguous. The CDR3 spans 14 residues. The germline gives CDR1 SGHVS, CDR2 FQNEAQ. The germline V and J ends were trimmed by 6 bases and 3 bases, with 14 bases remaining between them. CDR3 nucleotide sequence: TGTGCCAGCAGAACGGACGGGGTGGACACTGAAGCTTTCTTT. Amino acids: CASRTDGVDTEAFF.

The rearrangement joins TRBV18 to TRBJ1-4, with D unclear. The CDR3 spans 12 residues. Trimming took off 3 bases at V and 8 bases at J, with 7 bases between the two ends. Germline assignment: CDR1 KGHSH and CDR2 LQKENI. CDR3 DNA sequence: TGTGCCAGCTCACCGGCGGGGGAAAAACTGTTTTTT. It specifies CASSPAGEKLFF.

The V gene is TRBV30, the J gene TRBJ2-5, with 7 bases matching TRBD1. CDR3 size: 13 residues. Unmatched junction bases numbered 4, after V lost 1 base and J lost 5 bases. Germline lookup yields CDR1 GTSNPN and CDR2 SVGIG (reference sequence). The CDR3 region has the DNA TGTGCCTGGAGTGGAGGGACAGTTGAGACCCAGTACTTC. Residues: CAWSGGTVETQYF.

J is TRBJ2-2 and V is TRBV2; 14 bases map to TRBD2. The CDR3 consists of 15 residues. Looked up from germline, CDR1 is SNHLY and CDR2 is FYNNEI. V shed 9 bases, J shed 5 bases, and the junction held 5 bases outside the gene matches. The CDR3 bases are TGTGCCAGGACTAGCGGGGGGGCCCGGACCGGGGAGCTGTTTTTT. Translated, it gives CARTSGGARTGELFF.

This clone was picked up a small number of times. The V and J genes are TRBV5-1 and TRBJ2-5; 16 positions match TRBD2. CDR3 length: 18 residues. V shed 3 bases and J 5 bases; nucleotides not matched to a gene: 10. Germline lookup yields CDR1 SGHRS and CDR2 YFSETQ. The CDR3 coding sequence is TGCGCCAGCAGCTCCCCGGGACTAGCGGGAGGGCCTGGGGAGACCCAGTACTTC. Its translation: CASSSPGLAGGPGETQYF. Using reference TRBV5-1 and TRBJ2-5 for the parts outside the CDR3, the full variable domain is KAGVTQTPRYLIKTRGQQVTLSCSPISGHRSVSWYQQTPGQGLQFLFEYFSETQRNKGNFPGRFSGRQFSNSRSEMNVSTLELGDSALYLCASSSPGLAGGPGETQYFGPGTRLLVL.